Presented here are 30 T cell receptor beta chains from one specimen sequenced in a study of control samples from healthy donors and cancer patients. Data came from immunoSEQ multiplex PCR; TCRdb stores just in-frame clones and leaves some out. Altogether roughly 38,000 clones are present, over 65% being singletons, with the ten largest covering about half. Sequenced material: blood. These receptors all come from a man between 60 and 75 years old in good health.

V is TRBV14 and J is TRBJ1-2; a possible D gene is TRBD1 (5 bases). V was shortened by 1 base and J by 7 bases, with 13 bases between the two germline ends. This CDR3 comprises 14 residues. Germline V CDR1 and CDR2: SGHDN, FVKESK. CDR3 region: CASSQVSGIPGYTF. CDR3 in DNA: TGTGCCAGCAGCCAAGTTTCAGGGATTCCTGGCTACACCTTC.

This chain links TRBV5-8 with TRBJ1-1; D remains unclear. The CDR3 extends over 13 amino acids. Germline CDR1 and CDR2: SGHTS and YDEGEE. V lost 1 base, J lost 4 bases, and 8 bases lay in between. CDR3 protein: CASSLSAFTEAFF. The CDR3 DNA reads TGTGCCAGCAGCTTGTCTGCGTTCACTGAAGCTTTCTTT.

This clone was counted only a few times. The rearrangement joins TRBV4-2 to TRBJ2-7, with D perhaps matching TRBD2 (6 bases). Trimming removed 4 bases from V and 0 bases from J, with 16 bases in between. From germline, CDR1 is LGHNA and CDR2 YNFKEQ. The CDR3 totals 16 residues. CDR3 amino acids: CASSRTDGRSSYEQYF. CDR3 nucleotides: TGTGCCAGCAGCCGGACCGATGGGAGGAGCTCCTACGAGCAGTACTTC.

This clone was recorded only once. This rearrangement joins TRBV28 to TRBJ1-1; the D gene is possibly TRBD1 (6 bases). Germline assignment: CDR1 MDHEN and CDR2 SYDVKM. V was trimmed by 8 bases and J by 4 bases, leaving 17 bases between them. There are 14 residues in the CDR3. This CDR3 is CASELAGVTTEAFF. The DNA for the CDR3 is TGTGCCAGCGAGTTGGCAGGGGTAACCACTGAAGCTTTCTTT.

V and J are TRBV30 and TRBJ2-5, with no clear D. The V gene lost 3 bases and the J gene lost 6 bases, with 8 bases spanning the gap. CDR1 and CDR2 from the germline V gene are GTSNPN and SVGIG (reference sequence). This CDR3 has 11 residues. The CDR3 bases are TGTGCCTGGAGGGCAACGAAGACCCAGTACTTC. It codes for CAWRATKTQYF.

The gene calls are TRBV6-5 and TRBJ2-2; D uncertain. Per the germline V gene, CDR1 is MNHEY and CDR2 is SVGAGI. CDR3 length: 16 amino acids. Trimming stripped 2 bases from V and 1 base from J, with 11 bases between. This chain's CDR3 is CASSYSSPRNTGELFF. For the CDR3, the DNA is TGTGCCAGCAGTTACAGCTCCCCCAGGAACACCGGGGAGCTGTTTTTT.

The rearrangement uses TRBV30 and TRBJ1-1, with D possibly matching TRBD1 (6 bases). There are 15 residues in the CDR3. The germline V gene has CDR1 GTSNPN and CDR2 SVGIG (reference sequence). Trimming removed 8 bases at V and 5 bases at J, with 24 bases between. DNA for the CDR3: TGTGCCGGACGAGGGGGGGCTTTTAAGTCTACTGAAGCTTTCTTT. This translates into CAGRGGAFKSTEAFF.

The CDR3 sequence is CASSQSSAGVVFF. The CDR3 DNA reads TGTGCCAGCAGCCAAAGTTCGGCGGGAGTAGTGTTCTTC. This chain connects TRBV16 to TRBJ2-1, with 7 bases aligning to TRBD2. The germline V gene has CDR1 KGHSY and CDR2 FQNENV. The ends lost 2 bases at V and 15 bases at J; junction bases unmatched: 10. This CDR3 spans 13 amino acids.

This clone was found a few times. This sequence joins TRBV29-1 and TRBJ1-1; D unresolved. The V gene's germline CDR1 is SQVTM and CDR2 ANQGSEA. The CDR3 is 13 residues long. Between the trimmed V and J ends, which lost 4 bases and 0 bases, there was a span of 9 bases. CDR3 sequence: CSVAGFMNTEAFF. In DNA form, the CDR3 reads TGCAGCGTTGCAGGTTTCATGAACACTGAAGCTTTCTTT.

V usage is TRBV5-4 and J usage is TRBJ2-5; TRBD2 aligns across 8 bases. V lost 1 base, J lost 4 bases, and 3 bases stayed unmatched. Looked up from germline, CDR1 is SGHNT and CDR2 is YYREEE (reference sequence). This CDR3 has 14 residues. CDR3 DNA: TGTGCCAGCAGCTTGAAGGCGGGAGGAGAGACCCAGTACTTC. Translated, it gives CASSLKAGGETQYF.

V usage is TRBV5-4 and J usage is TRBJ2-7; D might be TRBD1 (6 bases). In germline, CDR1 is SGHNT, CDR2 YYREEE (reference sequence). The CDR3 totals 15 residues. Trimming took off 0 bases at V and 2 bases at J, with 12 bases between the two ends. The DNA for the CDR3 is TGTGCCAGCAGCTTGGGACAGGCCGTACCCTACGAGCAGTACTTC. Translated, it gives CASSLGQAVPYEQYF.

This CDR3 reads CASSISIGQGRTEAFF. In nucleotides, the CDR3 is TGTGCCAGTAGTATCAGCATCGGACAGGGACGCACTGAAGCTTTCTTT. The rearrangement links TRBV19 to TRBJ1-1, with 8 bases identical to TRBD1. CDR1 and CDR2 from the germline V gene are LNHDA and SQIVND (reference sequence). V was pared by 3 bases and J by 4 bases, with 10 bases of the junction left unmatched. The CDR3 is 16 residues long.

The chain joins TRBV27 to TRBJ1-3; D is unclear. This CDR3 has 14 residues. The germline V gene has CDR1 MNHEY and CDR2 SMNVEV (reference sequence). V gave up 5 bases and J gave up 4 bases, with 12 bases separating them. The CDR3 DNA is TGTGCCAGCAGTAAAGGGTTCTCCGGAAACACCATATATTTT. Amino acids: CASSKGFSGNTIYF.

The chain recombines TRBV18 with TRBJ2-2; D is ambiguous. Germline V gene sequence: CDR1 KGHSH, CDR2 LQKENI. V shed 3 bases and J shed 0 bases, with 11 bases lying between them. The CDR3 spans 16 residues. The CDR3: CASSPMDVTNTGELFF. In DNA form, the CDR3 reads TGTGCCAGCTCACCGATGGACGTAACGAACACCGGGGAGCTGTTTTTT.

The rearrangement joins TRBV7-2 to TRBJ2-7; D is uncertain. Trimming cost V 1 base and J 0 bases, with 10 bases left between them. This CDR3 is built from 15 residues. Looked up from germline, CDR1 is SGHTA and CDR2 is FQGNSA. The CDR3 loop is CASSLGGPRSYEQYF. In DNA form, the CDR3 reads TGTGCCAGCAGCTTAGGAGGCCCTCGCTCCTACGAGCAGTACTTC.

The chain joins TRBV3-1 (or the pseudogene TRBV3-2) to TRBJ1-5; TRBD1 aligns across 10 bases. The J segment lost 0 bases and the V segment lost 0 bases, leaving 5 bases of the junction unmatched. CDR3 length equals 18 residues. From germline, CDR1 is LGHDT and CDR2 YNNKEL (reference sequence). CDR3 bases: TGTGCCAGCAGCCAAGAGAGACAGGGGGCTGTTAGCAATCAGCCCCAGCATTTT. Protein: CASSQERQGAVSNQPQHF.

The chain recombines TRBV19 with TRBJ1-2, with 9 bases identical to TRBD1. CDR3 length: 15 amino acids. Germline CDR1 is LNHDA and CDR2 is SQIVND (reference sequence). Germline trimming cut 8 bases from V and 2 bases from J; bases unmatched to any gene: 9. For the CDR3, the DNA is TGTGCCAGTGGGCACAGGGGGCAGTGGAACTATGGCTACACCTTC. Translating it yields CASGHRGQWNYGYTF. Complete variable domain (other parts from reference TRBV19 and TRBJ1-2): DGGITQSPKYLFRKEGQNVTLSCEQNLNHDAMYWYRQDPGQGLRLIYYSQIVNDFQKGDIAEGYSVSREKKESFPLTVTSAQKNPTAFYLCASGHRGQWNYGYTFGSGTRLTVV.

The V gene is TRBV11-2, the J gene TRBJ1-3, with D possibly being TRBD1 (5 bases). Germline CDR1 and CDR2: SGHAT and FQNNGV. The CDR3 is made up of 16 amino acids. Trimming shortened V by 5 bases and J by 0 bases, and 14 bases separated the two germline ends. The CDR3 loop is CASSRSTVSSGNTIYF. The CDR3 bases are TGTGCCAGCAGCCGCTCGACAGTCAGCTCTGGAAACACCATATATTTT.

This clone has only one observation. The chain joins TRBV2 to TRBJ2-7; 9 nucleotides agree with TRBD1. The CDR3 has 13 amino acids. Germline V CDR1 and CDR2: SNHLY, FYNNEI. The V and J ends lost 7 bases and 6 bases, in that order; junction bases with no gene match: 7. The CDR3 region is CASIRDRDGEQYF. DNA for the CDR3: TGTGCCAGCATCCGGGACAGGGATGGCGAGCAGTACTTC. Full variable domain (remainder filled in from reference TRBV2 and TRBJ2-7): EPEVTQTPSHQVTQMGQEVILRCVPISNHLYFYWYRQILGQKVEFLVSFYNNEISEKSEIFDDQFSVERPDGSNFTLKIRSTKLEDSAMYFCASIRDRDGEQYFGPGTRLTVT.

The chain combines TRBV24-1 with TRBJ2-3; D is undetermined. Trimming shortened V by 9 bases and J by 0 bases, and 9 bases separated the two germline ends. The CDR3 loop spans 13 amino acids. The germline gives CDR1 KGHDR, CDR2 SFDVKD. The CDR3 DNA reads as TGTGCCACCGCTACCGGTAGCACAGATACGCAGTATTTT. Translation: CATATGSTDTQYF.

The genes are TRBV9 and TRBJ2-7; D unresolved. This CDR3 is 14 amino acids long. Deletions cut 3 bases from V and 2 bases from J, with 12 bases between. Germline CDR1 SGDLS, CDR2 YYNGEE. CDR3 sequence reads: CASSAQNGAYEQYF. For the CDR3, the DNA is TGTGCCAGCAGCGCCCAAAACGGAGCCTACGAGCAGTACTTC. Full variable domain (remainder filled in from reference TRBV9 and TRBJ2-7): DSGVTQTPKHLITATGQRVTLRCSPRSGDLSVYWYQQSLDQGLQFLIQYYNGEERAKGNILERFSAQQFPDLHSELNLSSLELGDSALYFCASSAQNGAYEQYFGPGTRLTVT.

The DNA for the CDR3 is TGTGCCAGCCAGGGGGGCCGCACAGATACGCAGTATTTT. Translation: CASQGGRTDTQYF. The V and J genes are TRBV12-3 or TRBV12-4 and TRBJ2-3, with TRBD1 as a possible D gene (7 bases). Trimming took off 8 bases at V and 1 base at J, with 10 bases between the two ends. The CDR3 has 13 residues.

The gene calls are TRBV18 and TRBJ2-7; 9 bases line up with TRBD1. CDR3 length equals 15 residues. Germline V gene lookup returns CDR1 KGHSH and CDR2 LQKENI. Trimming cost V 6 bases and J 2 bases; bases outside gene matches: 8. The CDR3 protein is CASSRTGGPPYEQYF. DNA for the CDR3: TGTGCCAGCTCCCGCACAGGGGGCCCTCCCTACGAGCAGTACTTC.

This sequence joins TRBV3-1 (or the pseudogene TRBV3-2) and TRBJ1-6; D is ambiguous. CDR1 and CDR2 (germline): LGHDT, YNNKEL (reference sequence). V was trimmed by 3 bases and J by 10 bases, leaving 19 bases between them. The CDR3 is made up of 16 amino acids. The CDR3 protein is CASSQPRTGGVSPLHF. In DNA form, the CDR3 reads TGTGCCAGCAGCCAGCCGCGGACGGGAGGAGTATCACCCCTCCACTTT.

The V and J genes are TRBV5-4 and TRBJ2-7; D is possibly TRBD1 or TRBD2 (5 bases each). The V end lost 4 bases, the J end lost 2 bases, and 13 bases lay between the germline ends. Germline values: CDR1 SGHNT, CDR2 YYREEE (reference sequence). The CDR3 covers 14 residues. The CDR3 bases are TGTGCCAGCAGCGCCGGGACGGTTCCCTACGAGCAGTACTTC. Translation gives CASSAGTVPYEQYF.

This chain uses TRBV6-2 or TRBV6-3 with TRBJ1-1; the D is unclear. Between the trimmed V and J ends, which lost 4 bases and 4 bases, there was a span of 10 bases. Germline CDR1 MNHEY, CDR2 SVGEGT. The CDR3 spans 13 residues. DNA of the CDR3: TGTGCCAGCAGTTCTAGGGAAACCACTGAAGCTTTCTTT. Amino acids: CASSSRETTEAFF.

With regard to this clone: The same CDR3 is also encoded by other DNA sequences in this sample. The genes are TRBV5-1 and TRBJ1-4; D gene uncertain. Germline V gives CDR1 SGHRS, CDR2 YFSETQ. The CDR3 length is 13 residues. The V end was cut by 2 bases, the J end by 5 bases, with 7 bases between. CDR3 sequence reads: CASSFQGNEKLFF. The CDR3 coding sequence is TGCGCCAGCAGCTTCCAAGGAAATGAAAAACTGTTTTTT.

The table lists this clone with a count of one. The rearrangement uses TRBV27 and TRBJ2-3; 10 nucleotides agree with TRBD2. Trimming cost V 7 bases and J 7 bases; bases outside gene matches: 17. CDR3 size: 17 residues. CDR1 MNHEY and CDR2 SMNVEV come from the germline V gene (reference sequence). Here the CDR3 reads CASTPRPELAGVNTQYF. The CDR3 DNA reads TGTGCCAGCACTCCCCGGCCGGAGCTAGCGGGAGTAAATACGCAGTATTTT.

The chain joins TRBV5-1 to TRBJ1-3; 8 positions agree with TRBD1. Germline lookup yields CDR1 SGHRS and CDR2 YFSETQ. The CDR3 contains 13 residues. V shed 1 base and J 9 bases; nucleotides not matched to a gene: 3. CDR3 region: CASSLQGATTIYF. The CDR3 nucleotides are TGCGCCAGCAGCTTGCAGGGGGCGACCACCATATATTTT.

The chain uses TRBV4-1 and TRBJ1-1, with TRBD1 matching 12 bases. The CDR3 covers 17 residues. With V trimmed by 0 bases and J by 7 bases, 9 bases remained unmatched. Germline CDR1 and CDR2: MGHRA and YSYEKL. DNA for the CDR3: TGCGCCAGCAGCCAAGACCACCCGGGACAGGGGGCAATTGAAGCTTTCTTT. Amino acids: CASSQDHPGQGAIEAFF.